Below are 4 T cell receptor beta chains sequenced from a single sample in a study of T cells after yellow fever vaccination. Using its own MiXCR run on the 5' RACE reads, TCRdb lists one record per CDR3 protein. The sample has 450,000 to 550,000 distinct CDR3 sequences, about a fifth seen once. Sequencing used PBMCs, obtained 15 days after the yellow fever booster vaccination. Every receptor here comes from a young man who received the YFV17D yellow fever vaccine.

The V gene is TRBV5-6, the J gene TRBJ2-7; possible D gene TRBD1, 6 bases. The germline V gene encodes CDR1 SGHDT and CDR2 YYEEEE. CDR3 length: 12 residues. Trimming shortened V by 0 bases and J by 9 bases, and 10 bases separated the two germline ends. In DNA form, the CDR3 reads TGTGCCAGCAGCTTGGTTGAAGGGGGGCAGTACTTC. Amino acids: CASSLVEGGQYF. Full variable domain (rest looked up from reference TRBV5-6 and TRBJ2-7): DAGVTQSPTHLIKTRGQQVTLRCSPKSGHDTVSWYQQALGQGPQFIFQYYEEEERQRGNFPDRFSGHQFPNYSSELNVNALLLGDSALYLCASSLVEGGQYFGPGTRLTVT.

The J gene is TRBJ2-7, the V gene TRBV29-1; D unclear. The CDR3 is 13 amino acids. The ends were cut back, 1 base at V and 6 bases at J, with 13 bases in the middle. From germline, CDR1 is SQVTM and CDR2 ANQGSEA. CDR3 amino acids: CSVEGRWKGEQYF. For the CDR3, the DNA is TGCAGCGTTGAAGGCAGGTGGAAAGGCGAGCAGTACTTC.

In its sample, this clonotype was seen a few times. This sequence joins TRBV5-1 and TRBJ2-7, with 7 nucleotides matching TRBD2. Trimming took 4 bases from V and 6 from J; bases not matched to a gene: 13. The CDR3 contains 15 residues. Germline CDR1 SGHRS, CDR2 YFSETQ. This chain's CDR3 is CASSLDLTSVREQYF. CDR3 coding DNA: TGCGCCAGCAGCCTCGACCTTACTAGCGTACGCGAGCAGTACTTC.

A word on this clonotype: The DNA is omitted, as the CDR3 cannot be located on it reliably, and the CDR3 follows TCRdb's listing. J is TRBJ2-1 and V is TRBV12-3 or TRBV12-4; the table's D call of TRBD2 was not tested on the DNA. The CDR3 totals 16 residues, both ends included. CDR3 loop: CASSSSGLARSTEQFF.